This is a list of T cell receptor beta chains from one sample in a study of read filtering for tumor transcriptome and immune sequencing. TCRdb recomputed calls from the reads with MiXCR, one row per CDR3 protein. The sample has roughly 130,000 distinct CDR3 sequences; 10% to 15% are singletons. Sequenced input: a population of CD138-negative cells sorted from bone marrow. The receptors derive from a donor aged 40 or over with multiple myeloma. Both conserved end residues are part of each CDR3. D genes are given only for firm matches. Clone size is given for some rows only: seen once, a few or many times, or a class if the clone is expanded.

many TRBJ2-2 - TRBV28 TGTGCCAGCTCATCCCGAGCCGGGGAGCTGTTTTTT CASSSRAGELFF
many TRBJ1-4 - TRBV2 TGTGCCAGCAATGGTAGAACGGGTGAAAAACTGTTTTTT CASNGRTGEKLFF
- TRBJ1-3 - TRBV29-1 TGCAGCGTTGCTGTACAGATATTTTCTGGAAACACCATATATTTT CSVAVQIFSGNTIYF
many TRBJ2-1 - TRBV23-1 TGCGCCAGCAGTCAGTCCCGCCTTTTGGTCAATGAGCAGTTCTTC CASSQSRLLVNEQFF
many TRBJ1-1 TRBD1 TRBV4-1 TGCGCCAGCAGCCATACAGGGGAGAACACTGAAGCTTTCTTT CASSHTGENTEAFF
few TRBJ2-1 - TRBV20-1 TGCAGTGCTAGAGATATCCGGACAGCGAACAATGAGCTGTTCTTC CSARDIRTANNELFF
many TRBJ1-6 - TRBV2 TGTGCCAGCATGGGCGAACAAAATTCACCCCTCCACTTT CASMGEQNSPLHF
many TRBJ2-5 TRBD2 TRBV7-8 TGTGCCAGCAGGAGGACTAGCGCGCAGGAGACCCAGTACTTC CASRRTSAQETQYF
many TRBJ1-1 - TRBV6-5 TGTGCCAGCAGTAACCCTTTGGGGCGGGACACTGAAGCTTTCTTT CASSNPLGRDTEAFF
- TRBJ2-3 - TRBV24-1 TGTGCCACCAGTGATAGAAATACGCAGTATTTT CATSDRNTQYF
many TRBJ2-5 TRBD1 TRBV30 TGTGCCTGGGCGGGGACAGGGGTCGGGGAGACCCAGTACTTC CAWAGTGVGETQYF
- TRBJ2-5 - TRBV6-1 TGTGCCAGCAGTGAAGCGGGGCGGAAACAAGAGACCCAGTACTTC CASSEAGRKQETQYF
many TRBJ2-3 - TRBV7-3 TGTGCCAGCAGCCCCCTTGGCCGGGCGGAAGATACGCAGTATTTT CASSPLGRAEDTQYF
many TRBJ1-2 - TRBV12-3/TRBV12-4 TGTGCCAGCAGTTTAGCGCTTTTCCACGGCTACACCTTC CASSLALFHGYTF
many TRBJ2-1 TRBD2 TRBV7-8 TGTGCCATCGCGTTCAGCGGGAGCGGGTCCTACAATGAGCAGTTCTTC CAIAFSGSGSYNEQFF
many TRBJ2-5 TRBD2 TRBV20-1 TGCAGTGCCTCAGACGGAGGACTAGCGGGAGTGTTGGAGACCCAGTACTTC CSASDGGLAGVLETQYF
many TRBJ2-1 TRBD1 TRBV13 TGTGCCAGCAGCTGGCGGATGGACAGGGGCTACAATGAGCAGTTCTTC CASSWRMDRGYNEQFF
many TRBJ2-5 - TRBV7-9 TGTGCCAGCAGCTGGGCTGGAGAGACCCAGTACTTC CASSWAGETQYF
many TRBJ1-1 TRBD1 TRBV20-1 TGCAGTGCTAGAGCGGGACAGGGGGTTATATGGAACACTGAAGCTTTCTTT CSARAGQGVIWNTEAFF
- TRBJ1-6 TRBD1 TRBV7-9 TGTGCCAGCAGCTTAACCCAGGGGGCGAGCTCCTATAATTCACCCCTCCACTTT CASSLTQGASSYNSPLHF